This TCR beta chain was obtained from a study of T cell changes during pregnancy in multiple sclerosis. Data came from immunoSEQ multiplex PCR; TCRdb stores just in-frame clones and leaves some out. This table has 70,000 to 95,000 clones, roughly 93% appearing once. The sample here was peripheral blood, taken in the second trimester of pregnancy. The sequence was obtained from a female donor with multiple sclerosis, enrolled in a pregnancy study.

CDR3 coding DNA: TGTGCCAGCAGCTTATCCGGGAATAAGGGTGAGACCCAGTACTTC. Its protein is CASSLSGNKGETQYF. This chain uses TRBV7-9 with TRBJ2-5, with D possibly TRBD2 on 5 matching bases. CDR1 is SEHNR, CDR2 FQNEAQ, per germline (reference sequence). The V end was cut by 2 bases, the J end by 5 bases, with 15 bases between. The CDR3 sequence is 15 residues long.